This passage covers 2 T cell receptor beta chains from one sample sequenced in a study of CXCR3-negative and CXCR3-positive naive CD8 T cells. No antigen has been identified for these receptors. All TRB cDNA libraries came from 5' RACE performed with UMI labels. Using the 5' RACE reads, TCRdb records one entry per CDR3 protein without DNA. The table gives 55,000 to 75,000 distinct CDR3 sequences; the top ten clones make up 0.55% to 0.75% of it. Broader study findings: Against CXCR3-negative naive cells, CXCR3-positive naive cells showed more hydrophobic TRB CDR3s.

Sequences were obtained from naive CXCR3+ CD8+ T cells from blood. Subset in this sample: CD45RO-CCR7+CD27+CD95- naive CD8+ T cells expressing CXCR3 (TNR3+). These receptor sequences come from a human donor in good health. Some clones in this sample may be carry-over from other donors' samples.

The chain combines TRBV4-1 with TRBJ2-5; the TCRdb call, TRBD1, lacks DNA for checking. Germline CDR1 MGHRA, CDR2 YSYEKL. This CDR3 spans 20 amino acids. This chain's CDR3 is CASSQDRERGLFLSQETQYF.

J is TRBJ2-7 and V is TRBV7-9. Germline V gene lookup returns CDR1 SEHNR and CDR2 FQNEAQ (reference sequence). The CDR3 spans 13 residues. The CDR3 loop reads CASSPISSYEQYF.